This T cell receptor (beta chain) was retrieved from a study of vaccination effects on CD4 cells after COVID-19. Germline assignment: CDR1 MNHEY and CDR2 SVGEGT. Trimming removed 0 bases at V and 6 bases at J, with 9 bases between. This CDR3 is built from 13 residues. Sequencing in the ViraFEST assay came after antigen-specific CD4+ T cells had been expanded with viral peptide pools, which were used to stimulate PBMC. Culturing for 10 days preceded CD4+ T cell isolation. Each person got two doses of an mRNA SARS-CoV-2 vaccine, BNT162b2 or mRNA-1273. The repertoire was sequenced with immunoSEQ multiplex PCR; TCRdb's copy has only in-frame clones and lacks some. The sample consists of tens of thousands of clones, approximately 77% of them appearing once. Details on this clone: Its antigen is not known.

Sequencing used CD4+ T cells from PBMCs cultured with HCoV-NL63 spike peptides, obtained after COVID-19 vaccination. This receptor was identified in a human donor who received a COVID-19 vaccine. The gene calls are TRBV6-2 or TRBV6-3 and TRBJ2-7; D might be TRBD1 or TRBD2, each matching 5 bases. The CDR3 region has the DNA TGTGCCAGCAGTTACTCGATTGGGGGCGAGCAGTACTTC. Translated: CASSYSIGGEQYF.